This TCR beta chain was obtained from a study of patients and donors after allogeneic stem cell transplantation. This clonotype was detected ten times or more. V was pared by 7 bases and J by 4 bases, with 23 bases between. The CDR3 runs 17 residues. TCRdb used MiXCR to reprocess the RT-PCR reads, holding one entry per CDR3 protein. This table holds approximately 60,000 distinct CDR3 sequences, 13% found once. The specimen sequenced was blood, either unsorted or a sorted T cell fraction (not recorded which). This sequence joins TRBV12-3 or TRBV12-4 and TRBJ1-5; TRBD1 might be the D (5 bases). The source of this sequence is a human donor who was either an allogeneic HSCT recipient or a stem cell or donor lymphocyte infusion donor (not recorded which). It is not recorded whose cells these are; they may come from a transplant donor. DNA for the CDR3: TGTGCCAGCACGCTACGATGGGGGAGGGGAACTAATCAGCCCCAGCATTTT. Translated: CASTLRWGRGTNQPQHF.